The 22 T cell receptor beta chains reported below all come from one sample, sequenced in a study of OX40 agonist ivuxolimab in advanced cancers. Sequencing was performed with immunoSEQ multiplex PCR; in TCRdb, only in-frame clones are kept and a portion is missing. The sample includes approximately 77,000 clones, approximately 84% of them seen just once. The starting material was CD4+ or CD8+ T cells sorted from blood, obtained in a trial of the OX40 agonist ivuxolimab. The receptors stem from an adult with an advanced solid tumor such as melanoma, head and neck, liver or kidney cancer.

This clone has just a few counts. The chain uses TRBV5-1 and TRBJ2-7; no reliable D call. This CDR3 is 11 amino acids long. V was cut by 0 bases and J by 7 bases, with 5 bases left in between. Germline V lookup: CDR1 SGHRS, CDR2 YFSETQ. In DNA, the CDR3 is TGCGCCAGCAGCTTGGAGAAGGAGCAGTACTTC. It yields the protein CASSLEKEQYF.

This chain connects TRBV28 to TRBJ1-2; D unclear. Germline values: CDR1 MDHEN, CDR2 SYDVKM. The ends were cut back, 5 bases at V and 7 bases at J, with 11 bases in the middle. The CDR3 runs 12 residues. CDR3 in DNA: TGTGCCAGCAGTGTGGGGAGTCCTGGCTACACCTTC. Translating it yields CASSVGSPGYTF.

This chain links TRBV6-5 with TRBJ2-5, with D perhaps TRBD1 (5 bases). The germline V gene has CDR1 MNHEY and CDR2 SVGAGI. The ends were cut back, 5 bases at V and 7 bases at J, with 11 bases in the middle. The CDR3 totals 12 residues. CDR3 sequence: CASSQGTGTQYF. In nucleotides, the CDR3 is TGTGCCAGCAGTCAGGGCACGGGGACCCAGTACTTC.

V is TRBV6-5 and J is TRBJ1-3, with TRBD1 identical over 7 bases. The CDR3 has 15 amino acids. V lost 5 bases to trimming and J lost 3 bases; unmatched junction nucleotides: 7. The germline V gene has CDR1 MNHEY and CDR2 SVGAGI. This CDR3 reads CASSPPGTDGNTIYF. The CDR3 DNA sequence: TGTGCCAGCAGTCCACCCGGGACAGATGGAAACACCATATATTTT.

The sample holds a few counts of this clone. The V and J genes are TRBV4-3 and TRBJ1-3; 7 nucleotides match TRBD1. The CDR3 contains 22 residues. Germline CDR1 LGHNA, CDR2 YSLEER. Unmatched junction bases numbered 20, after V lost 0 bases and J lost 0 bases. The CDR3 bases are TGCGCCAGCAGCCAAGATTTACAGAGCGGGACAGTCCCCTTTTACTCTGGAAACACCATATATTTT. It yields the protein CASSQDLQSGTVPFYSGNTIYF.

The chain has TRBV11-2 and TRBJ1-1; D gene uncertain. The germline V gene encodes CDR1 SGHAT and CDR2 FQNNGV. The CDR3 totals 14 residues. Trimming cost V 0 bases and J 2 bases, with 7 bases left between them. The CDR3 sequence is CASSLDWGNTEAFF. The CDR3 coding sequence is TGTGCCAGCAGCTTAGATTGGGGAAACACTGAAGCTTTCTTT.

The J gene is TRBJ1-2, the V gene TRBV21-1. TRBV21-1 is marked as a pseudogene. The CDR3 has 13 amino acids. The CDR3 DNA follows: TGTGCCAGCAGCAGGGGGGTCGACTATGGCTACACCTTC. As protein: CASSRGVDYGYTF.

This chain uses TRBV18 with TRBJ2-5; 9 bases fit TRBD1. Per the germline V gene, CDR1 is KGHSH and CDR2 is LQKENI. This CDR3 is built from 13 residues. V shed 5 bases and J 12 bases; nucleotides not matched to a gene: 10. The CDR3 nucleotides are TGTGCCAGCTCAGGACAGGGGCCCCAACCGAAGTACTTC. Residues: CASSGQGPQPKYF.

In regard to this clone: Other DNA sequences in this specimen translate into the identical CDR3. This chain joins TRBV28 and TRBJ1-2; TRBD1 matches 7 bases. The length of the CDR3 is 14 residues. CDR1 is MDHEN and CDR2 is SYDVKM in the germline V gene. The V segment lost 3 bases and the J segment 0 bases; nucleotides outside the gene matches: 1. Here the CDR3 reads CASSLGTANYGYTF. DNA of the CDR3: TGTGCCAGCAGTTTGGGGACAGCTAACTATGGCTACACCTTC.

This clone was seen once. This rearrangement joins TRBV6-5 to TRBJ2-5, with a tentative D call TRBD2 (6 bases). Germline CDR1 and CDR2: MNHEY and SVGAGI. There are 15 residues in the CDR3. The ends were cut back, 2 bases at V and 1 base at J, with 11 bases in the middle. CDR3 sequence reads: CASSYVGRGQETQYF. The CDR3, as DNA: TGTGCCAGCAGTTACGTGGGGCGGGGCCAAGAGACCCAGTACTTC.

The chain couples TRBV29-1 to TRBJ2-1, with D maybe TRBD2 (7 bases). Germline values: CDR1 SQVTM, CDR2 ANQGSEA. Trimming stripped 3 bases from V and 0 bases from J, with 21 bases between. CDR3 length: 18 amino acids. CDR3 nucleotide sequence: TGCAGCGTTGATGTGGGGGGGGCCGTAGCCAGCTCCTACAATGAGCAGTTCTTC. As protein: CSVDVGGAVASSYNEQFF.

CDR3 nucleotide sequence: TGTGCCAGCAGCTTAGGGACGGGGGAGACCCAGTACTTC. Encoded protein: CASSLGTGETQYF. The V gene is TRBV7-8, the J gene TRBJ2-5; D might be TRBD2 (5 bases). The CDR3 is 13 residues long. Looked up from germline, CDR1 is SGHVS and CDR2 is FQNEAQ. V lost 1 base and J 5 bases, leaving 8 bases between the germline ends.

CDR3 sequence: CASSLQGARMNTEAFF. CDR3 DNA: TGTGCCAGTAGTCTACAGGGGGCGCGGATGAACACTGAAGCTTTCTTT. V gene TRBV19 combines with J gene TRBJ1-1, with 9 bases matching TRBD1. CDR3 length equals 16 residues. V lost 5 bases, J lost 0 bases, and 7 bases stayed unmatched. Germline loops: CDR1 LNHDA, CDR2 SQIVND (reference sequence).

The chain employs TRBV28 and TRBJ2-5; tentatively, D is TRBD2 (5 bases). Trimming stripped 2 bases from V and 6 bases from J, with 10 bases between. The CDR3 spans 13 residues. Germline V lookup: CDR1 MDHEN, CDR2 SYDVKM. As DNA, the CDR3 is TGTGCCAGCAGTTTAGAGGGCAGCCAGACCCAGTACTTC. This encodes CASSLEGSQTQYF. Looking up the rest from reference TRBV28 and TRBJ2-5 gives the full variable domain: DVKVTQSSRYLVKRTGEKVFLECVQDMDHENMFWYRQDPGLGLRLIYFSYDVKMKEKGDIPEGYSVSREKKERFSLILESASTNQTSMYLCASSLEGSQTQYFGPGTRLLVL.

The CDR3 here is CASSLSGGSGAVKTQYF. The CDR3 bases are TGTGCCAGCAGTTTATCTGGGGGGTCGGGAGCGGTGAAGACCCAGTACTTC. J is TRBJ2-5 and V is TRBV27; tentative D call: TRBD2 (6 bases). The V end lost 0 bases, the J end lost 6 bases, and 20 bases lay between the germline ends. Germline V gene sequence: CDR1 MNHEY, CDR2 SMNVEV (reference sequence). This CDR3 is built from 17 residues.

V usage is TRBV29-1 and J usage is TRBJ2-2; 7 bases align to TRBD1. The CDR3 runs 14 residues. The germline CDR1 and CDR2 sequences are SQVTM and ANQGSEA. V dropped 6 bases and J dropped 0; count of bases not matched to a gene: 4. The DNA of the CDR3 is TGCAGCGTGACCGGGACAGCGAACACCGGGGAGCTGTTTTTT. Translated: CSVTGTANTGELFF.

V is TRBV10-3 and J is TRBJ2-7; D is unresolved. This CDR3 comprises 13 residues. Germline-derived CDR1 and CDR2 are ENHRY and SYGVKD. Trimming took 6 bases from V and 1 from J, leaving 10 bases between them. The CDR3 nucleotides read TGTGCCATCAGCGACTGGGATTCCTACGAGCAGTACTTC. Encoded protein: CAISDWDSYEQYF.

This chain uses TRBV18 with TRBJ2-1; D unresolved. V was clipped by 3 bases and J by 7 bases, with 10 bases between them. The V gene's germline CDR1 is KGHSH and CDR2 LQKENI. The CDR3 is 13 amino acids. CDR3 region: CASSPTLENEQFF. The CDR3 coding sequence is TGTGCCAGCTCACCGACGCTTGAGAATGAGCAGTTCTTC.

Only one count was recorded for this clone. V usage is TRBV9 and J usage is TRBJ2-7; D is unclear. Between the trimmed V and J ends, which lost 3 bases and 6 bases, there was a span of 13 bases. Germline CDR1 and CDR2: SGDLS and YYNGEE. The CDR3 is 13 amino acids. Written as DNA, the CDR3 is TGTGCCAGCAGCGCCTTCCCGTGGGGCGAGCAGTACTTC. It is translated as CASSAFPWGEQYF. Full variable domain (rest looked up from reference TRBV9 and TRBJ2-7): DSGVTQTPKHLITATGQRVTLRCSPRSGDLSVYWYQQSLDQGLQFLIQYYNGEERAKGNILERFSAQQFPDLHSELNLSSLELGDSALYFCASSAFPWGEQYFGPGTRLTVT.

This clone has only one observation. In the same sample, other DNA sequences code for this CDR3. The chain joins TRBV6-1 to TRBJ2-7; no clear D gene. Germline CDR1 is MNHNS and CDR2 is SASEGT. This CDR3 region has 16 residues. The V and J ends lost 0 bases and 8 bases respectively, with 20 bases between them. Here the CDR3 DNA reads TGTGCCAGCAGTGAAGCAACCAGCAGCGTTTTTAAGCAGCAGTACTTC. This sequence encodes CASSEATSSVFKQQYF.

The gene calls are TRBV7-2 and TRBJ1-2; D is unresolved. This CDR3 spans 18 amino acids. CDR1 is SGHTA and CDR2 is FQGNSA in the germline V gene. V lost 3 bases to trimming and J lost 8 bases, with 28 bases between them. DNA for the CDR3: TGTGCCAGCAGCTTCGGGTTCTCGAGGACGCCTAAATTGGGGGGCTACACCTTC. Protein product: CASSFGFSRTPKLGGYTF. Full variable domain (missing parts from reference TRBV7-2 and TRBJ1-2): GAGVSQSPSNKVTEKGKDVELRCDPISGHTALYWYRQSLGQGLEFLIYFQGNSAPDKSGLPSDRFSAERTGGSVSTLTIQRTQQEDSAVYLCASSFGFSRTPKLGGYTFGSGTRLTVV.

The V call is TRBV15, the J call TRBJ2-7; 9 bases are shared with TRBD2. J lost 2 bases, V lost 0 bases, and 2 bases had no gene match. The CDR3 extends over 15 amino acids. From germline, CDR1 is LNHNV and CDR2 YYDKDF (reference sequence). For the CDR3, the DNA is TGTGCCACCAGCAGAGAGGCTAGCGGGACCTACGAGCAGTACTTC. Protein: CATSREASGTYEQYF.